The 29 T cell receptor beta chains given below trace back to one sample, sequenced in a study of prognosis after radiotherapy for stage I lung cancer. The TCR beta CDR3 region was amplified from genomic DNA, with two rounds of multiplex PCR being used for the amplification. TRBV and TRBJ genes each had their own specific primers in first-round PCR. TCRdb redid the calling of the multiplex PCR reads with MiXCR, one entry per CDR3 protein. The sample has more than 10,000 distinct CDR3 sequences, roughly a third seen once. Sample: PBMCs, taken before or after stereotactic body radiation therapy (not recorded which). The receptor set was obtained from a donor over 45 with non-small cell lung cancer.

Relative to its sample, this clonotype is medium-sized. The chain couples TRBV7-9 to TRBJ1-6; 7 positions agree with TRBD1. V was clipped by 1 base and J by 4 bases; unmatched bases: 4. Germline V CDR1 and CDR2: SEHNR, FQNEAQ (reference sequence). CDR3 size: 16 residues. In DNA form, the CDR3 reads TGTGCCAGCAGCTTAGGACAGGGATTTTATAATTCACCCCTCCACTTT. As protein: CASSLGQGFYNSPLHF.

The J gene is TRBJ2-7, the V gene TRBV12-3 or TRBV12-4; 9 bases match TRBD1. The CDR3 loop spans 12 amino acids. The V gene end was trimmed by 5 bases and the J gene end by 8 bases; junction bases not matched to a gene: 4. CDR3 sequence (DNA): TGTGCCAGCAGTCGACAGGGGGGCAAGCAGTACTTC. This translates into CASSRQGGKQYF.

The chain couples TRBV20-1 to TRBJ2-3; 9 bases agree with TRBD2. The germline gives CDR1 DFQATT, CDR2 SNEGSKA (reference sequence). Losses at the gene ends were 5 bases for V and 0 bases for J; bases not matched to a gene: 6. This CDR3 region has 15 residues. CDR3: CSARNSGRSTDTQYF. The CDR3 DNA reads TGCAGTGCTCGGAACAGCGGGAGGAGCACAGATACGCAGTATTTT.

A word on this clonotype: It may be a read error: a sequence one base away is much more abundant. The chain combines TRBV5-8 with TRBJ2-5; no clear D. Germline CDR1 is SGHTS and CDR2 is YDEGEE. There are 14 residues in the CDR3. DNA of the CDR3: TGTGCCAGCAGTTCGTGGATGGCCAGAGAGAACCAGTACTTC. Encoded protein: CASSSWMARENQYF.

This clonotype was detected ten times or more. This chain uses TRBV5-1 with TRBJ2-1, with 7 bases aligning to TRBD1. The CDR3 runs to 16 residues. Germline V gene lookup returns CDR1 SGHRS and CDR2 YFSETQ. Germline trimming cut 4 bases from V and 6 bases from J; bases unmatched to any gene: 13. CDR3 residues: CASSGEWGRTGNEQFF. The CDR3 region has the DNA TGCGCCAGCAGCGGCGAGTGGGGTCGGACAGGCAATGAGCAGTTCTTC. The full variable domain, completed using reference TRBV5-1 and TRBJ2-1, is KAGVTQTPRYLIKTRGQQVTLSCSPISGHRSVSWYQQTPGQGLQFLFEYFSETQRNKGNFPGRFSGRQFSNSRSEMNVSTLELGDSALYLCASSGEWGRTGNEQFFGPGTRLTVL.

This clonotype was seen at least ten times. The chain joins TRBV12-3 or TRBV12-4 to TRBJ2-2; 10 positions agree with TRBD2. Trimming cost V 6 bases and J 5 bases; bases outside gene matches: 9. The CDR3 covers 16 residues. CDR3 amino acids: CASRGAGGQWTGELFF. The CDR3 nucleotides are TGTGCCAGCAGGGGAGCGGGAGGGCAGTGGACCGGGGAGCTGTTTTTT.

This clonotype was seen many times. The CDR3 region has the DNA TGTGCCAGCAGTCCCCGGGACAACATTAATGAAAAACTGTTTTTT. This translates into CASSPRDNINEKLFF. The rearrangement uses TRBV12-3 or TRBV12-4 and TRBJ1-4; TRBD1 is a possible D gene (6 bases). V shed 5 bases and J shed 4 bases, with 14 bases lying between them. The CDR3 totals 15 residues.

To note about this clonotype: A junction boundary mismatches the germline segment, possibly from a read error. The genes are TRBV7-2 and TRBJ2-1, with D maybe TRBD1 (6 bases). Germline CDR1 reads SGHTA; CDR2 reads FQGNSA. The CDR3 length is 17 residues. This CDR3 reads CACSSEGRGLAVNEQFF. The CDR3 DNA sequence: TGTGCCTGCAGCTCCGAGGGCAGGGGCCTAGCAGTCAATGAGCAGTTCTTC. The full variable domain, rest sourced from reference TRBV7-2 and TRBJ2-1, is GAGVSQSPSNKVTEKGKDVELRCDPISGHTALYWYRQSLGQGLEFLIYFQGNSAPDKSGLPSDRFSAERTGGSVSTLTIQRTQQEDSAVYLCACSSEGRGLAVNEQFFGPGTRLTVL.

This clonotype was observed at least ten times. The chain carries TRBV9 and TRBJ2-1; D ambiguous. This CDR3 has 15 amino acids. Trimming stripped 3 bases from V and 6 bases from J, with 16 bases between. CDR1 is SGDLS and CDR2 is YYNGEE in the germline V gene. The CDR3 protein is CASSAPQSPFNEQFF. The CDR3 DNA reads TGTGCCAGCAGCGCACCTCAGTCGCCATTCAATGAGCAGTTCTTC. The entire variable domain, with the rest obtained from reference TRBV9 and TRBJ2-1, is as follows: DSGVTQTPKHLITATGQRVTLRCSPRSGDLSVYWYQQSLDQGLQFLIQYYNGEERAKGNILERFSAQQFPDLHSELNLSSLELGDSALYFCASSAPQSPFNEQFFGPGTRLTVL.

Points on this clonotype: This likely reflects a read error, since a far larger clone is one base away. V usage is TRBV4-1 and J usage is TRBJ2-7, with D possibly TRBD2 on 5 matching bases. The CDR3 totals 13 residues. Germline V CDR1 and CDR2: MGHRA, YSYEKL. V gave up 8 bases and J gave up 7 bases, with 18 bases separating them. The CDR3 DNA follows: TGCGCCAGCCGCCGGACTGTCGACAATGAGCAGTACTTC. This gives the protein CASRRTVDNEQYF.

There are many counts of this clonotype. The CDR3 reads CAISEPTGGDETQYF. In nucleotides, the CDR3 is TGTGCCATCAGTGAGCCGACAGGGGGCGATGAGACCCAGTACTTC. The chain employs TRBV10-3 and TRBJ2-5; 10 nucleotides align to TRBD1. Germline trimming cut 2 bases from V and 5 bases from J; bases unmatched to any gene: 5. The CDR3 length is 15 residues. The germline V gene encodes CDR1 ENHRY and CDR2 SYGVKD.

The rearrangement uses TRBV5-1 and TRBJ2-1, with D unresolved. The ends were cut back, 1 base at V and 0 bases at J, with 11 bases in the middle. The CDR3 extends over 16 amino acids. Germline values: CDR1 SGHRS, CDR2 YFSETQ. CDR3 protein: CASSLRQAGSYNEQFF. CDR3 nucleotides: TGCGCCAGCAGCTTGAGGCAGGCCGGCTCCTACAATGAGCAGTTCTTC. The variable domain in full, completed from reference TRBV5-1 and TRBJ2-1, reads KAGVTQTPRYLIKTRGQQVTLSCSPISGHRSVSWYQQTPGQGLQFLFEYFSETQRNKGNFPGRFSGRQFSNSRSEMNVSTLELGDSALYLCASSLRQAGSYNEQFFGPGTRLTVL.

This rearrangement joins TRBV7-9 to TRBJ1-1; 7 nucleotides agree with TRBD1. This CDR3 has 15 amino acids. V was pared by 1 base and J by 10 bases, with 12 bases of the junction left unmatched. CDR1 SEHNR and CDR2 FQNEAQ come from the germline V gene (reference sequence). DNA for the CDR3: TGTGCCAGCAGCTTAGGTCTCGGGACAGTAGTTAGAGCTTTCTTT. Translated, it gives CASSLGLGTVVRAFF.

This chain joins TRBV7-9 and TRBJ1-5, with D tentatively TRBD1 (6 bases). V lost 5 bases and J 1 base, leaving 18 bases between the germline ends. This CDR3 has 17 residues. CDR1 and CDR2 (germline): SEHNR, FQNEAQ (reference sequence). CDR3: CASSPGGGRGSNQPQHF. The CDR3 nucleotides read TGTGCCAGCAGCCCCGGGGGGGGGCGAGGGAGCAATCAGCCCCAGCATTTT.

With respect to this clonotype: The junction differs from germline at one of its ends, possibly a read error. The CDR3 protein is CATEDDLLNEQSF. CDR3 in DNA: TGTGCGACAGAGGATGACCTTCTCAATGAGCAGTCCTTC. V gene TRBV24-1 combines with J gene TRBJ2-1, with a tentative D call TRBD1 (5 bases). The CDR3 has 13 amino acids. Looked up from germline, CDR1 is KGHDR and CDR2 is SFDVKD.

In its sample, this clonotype was seen many times. The rearrangement joins TRBV5-1 to TRBJ2-7; 9 nucleotides match TRBD1. Germline CDR1 is SGHRS and CDR2 is YFSETQ. The CDR3 sequence is 19 residues long. The V segment lost 1 base and the J segment 0 bases; nucleotides outside the gene matches: 14. The CDR3 DNA follows: TGCGCCAGCAGCTTGTTACTCCCCCTAGGACAGGGGAGCTCCTACGAGCAGTACGTC. It codes for CASSLLLPLGQGSSYEQYV.

This clonotype was found many times. The CDR3 here is CASSLRAGSEQETQYF. The CDR3 coding sequence is TGTGCCAGCTCACTACGGGCCGGATCCGAACAAGAGACCCAGTACTTC. The rearrangement joins TRBV18 to TRBJ2-5; D not resolved. V was cut by 4 bases and J by 2 bases, with 17 bases left in between. Germline CDR1 and CDR2: KGHSH and LQKENI. The CDR3 has 16 residues.

This clonotype has a count of ten or more. This rearrangement joins TRBV6-1 to TRBJ2-7, with D hard to call. V was clipped by 4 bases and J by 3 bases, with 4 bases between them. Germline CDR1 is MNHNS and CDR2 is SASEGT. The CDR3 runs 11 residues. In DNA, the CDR3 is TGTGCCAGCAGTGGCCTCTACGAGCAGTACTTC. The encoded protein is CASSGLYEQYF.

The chain couples TRBV3-1 to TRBJ2-7; 8 bases fit TRBD1. CDR3 length: 15 residues. Germline lookup yields CDR1 LGHDT and CDR2 YNNKEL (reference sequence). J lost 7 bases, V lost 1 base, and 9 bases had no gene match. Written as DNA, the CDR3 is TGTGCCAGCAGCCAAGGGTCAGGGGGCTTTTATGAGCAGTACTTC. Protein product: CASSQGSGGFYEQYF.

The table lists this clonotype with many counts. A much larger clone differs from this one at a single base, so this may be a read error. This rearrangement joins TRBV6-2 or TRBV6-3 to TRBJ2-7; 10 bases map to TRBD1. The CDR3 sequence is 15 residues long. Trimming took 5 bases from V and 4 from J; bases not matched to a gene: 8. Germline loops: CDR1 MNHEY, CDR2 SVGEGT. The CDR3 loop is CASSRDRGGSYEQYV. The DNA for the CDR3 is TGTGCCAGCAGTCGGGACAGGGGTGGGAGTTACGAGCAGTACGTC.

This clonotype appeared many times. The chain links TRBV5-4 to TRBJ2-2; TRBD1 is a possible D gene (5 bases). V lost 0 bases, J lost 7 bases, and 10 bases lay in between. The CDR3 has 14 residues. CDR1 is SGHNT and CDR2 is YYREEE in the germline V gene (reference sequence). The CDR3 reads CASSLGGRSGELFF. In DNA, the CDR3 is TGTGCCAGCAGCTTGGGGGGCCGTAGCGGGGAGCTGTTTTTT.

The chain uses TRBV19 and TRBJ2-6; weak D call: TRBD1 (5 bases). The CDR3 spans 15 residues. In germline, CDR1 is LNHDA, CDR2 SQIVND (reference sequence). The V and J ends lost 1 base and 2 bases respectively, with 6 bases between them. The CDR3 is CASSIAGTGANVLTF. The CDR3 nucleotides read TGTGCCAGTAGTATAGCAGGGACTGGGGCCAACGTCCTGACTTTC.

As to this clonotype: The junction differs from germline at one of its ends, possibly a read error. V gene TRBV10-3 combines with J gene TRBJ2-6; D gene uncertain. This CDR3 is built from 15 residues. Per germline, CDR1 ENHRY and CDR2 SYGVKD. The CDR3 DNA reads TGTGCCACCAGTTCCCCCGTCTCTGGGGCCAACGTCCTGACTTTC. It is translated as CATSSPVSGANVLTF.

Relative to its sample, this clonotype is medium-sized. The rearrangement links TRBV7-9 to TRBJ2-7; 11 bases are a match to TRBD2. Germline V gene sequence: CDR1 SEHNR, CDR2 FQNEAQ (reference sequence). The CDR3 consists of 14 residues. The V and J ends lost 5 bases and 3 bases, in that order; junction bases with no gene match: 3. The CDR3 DNA follows: TGTGCCAGCAGCCTTCTAGCGGGAGGCTACGAGCAGTACTTC. Translated, it gives CASSLLAGGYEQYF. Drawing the rest from reference TRBV7-9 and TRBJ2-7, the complete variable domain is DTGVSQNPRHKITKRGQNVTFRCDPISEHNRLYWYRQTLGQGPEFLTYFQNEAQLEKSRLLSDRFSAERPKGSFSTLEIQRTEQGDSAMYLCASSLLAGGYEQYFGPGTRLTVT.

At least ten counts were recorded for this clonotype. This chain uses TRBV10-3 with TRBJ2-5, with a weak D call TRBD2 (8 bases). V was trimmed by 0 bases and J by 4 bases, leaving 24 bases between them. The CDR3 covers 19 residues. Germline V gives CDR1 ENHRY, CDR2 SYGVKD. The CDR3 loop reads CAISESTSRGRLAGETQYF. In DNA, the CDR3 is TGTGCCATCAGTGAGTCGACTTCTAGGGGGCGGCTAGCGGGAGAGACCCAGTACTTC.

At least ten counts were recorded for this clonotype. The chain joins TRBV12-5 to TRBJ2-5; TRBD2 aligns across 11 bases. Germline trimming cut 0 bases from V and 5 bases from J; bases unmatched to any gene: 8. CDR1 is LGHNT, CDR2 FRNRAP, per germline. The CDR3 extends over 17 amino acids. The CDR3 here is CASGLVLAGARGETQYF. CDR3 nucleotide sequence: TGTGCTAGTGGTTTGGTACTAGCGGGAGCGCGGGGGGAGACCCAGTACTTC.

In regard to this clonotype: A far larger clone differs by one base, so this is likely a read error. The chain joins TRBV6-1 to TRBJ2-7, with unresolved D. Germline lookup yields CDR1 MNHNS and CDR2 SASEGT. This CDR3 spans 15 amino acids. The CDR3 bases are TGTGCCGGCAGTTACGTCGGTTTCGTACCTAACGAGCAGTACTTC. As protein: CAGSYVGFVPNEQYF.

This chain connects TRBV6-4 to TRBJ2-5; perhaps TRBD2 as D (6 bases). V was trimmed by 5 bases and J by 2 bases, leaving 15 bases between them. This CDR3 spans 15 amino acids. Germline assignment: CDR1 MRHNA and CDR2 SNTAGT. The CDR3 bases are TGTGCCAGCAGTCTTGGCGGGACGGGTCAAGAGACCCAGTACTTC. Translating it yields CASSLGGTGQETQYF.

Judged by abundance, this clonotype is medium-sized. The chain employs TRBV5-5 and TRBJ1-6, with D possibly TRBD1 on 6 matching bases. Trimming shortened V by 6 bases and J by 5 bases, and 15 bases separated the two germline ends. The germline V gene encodes CDR1 SGHKS and CDR2 YYEKEE (reference sequence). This CDR3 comprises 15 residues. CDR3 loop: CASNTGTYHNSPLHF. The CDR3 DNA reads TGTGCCAGCAACACCGGGACATATCATAATTCACCCCTCCACTTT.